The 14 T cell receptor beta chains listed next were all sequenced from one sample in a study of brain T cells in children with intractable seizures. Noted time point: blood from clinic visit 5 months post-surgery; TSC patient then seizure free. Sequencing used immunoSEQ multiplex PCR; TCRdb keeps in-frame clones, though not all of them. The table has hundreds of thousands of clones, over 90% seen once. Sample: peripheral blood, taken more than 4 months after surgery. Receptors were obtained from a boy under two years old with tuberous sclerosis and intractable seizures.

The rearrangement uses TRBV28 and TRBJ2-2; TRBD1 aligns across 10 bases. V lost 6 bases and J lost 4; bases outside the gene matches: 8. CDR3 length: 16 amino acids. CDR1 and CDR2 from the germline V gene are MDHEN and SYDVKM. The CDR3 protein is CASSLQTGGSTGELFF. The DNA for the CDR3 is TGTGCCAGCAGCCTACAGACAGGGGGCAGCACCGGGGAGCTGTTTTTT.

This clone was seen only once. The chain combines TRBV11-3 with TRBJ2-1, with D maybe TRBD2 (6 bases). V shed 3 bases and J shed 4 bases, with 13 bases lying between them. Germline values: CDR1 SGHNT, CDR2 YENEEA. The CDR3 loop spans 15 amino acids. This CDR3 is CASSLAGTFYNEQFF. DNA for the CDR3: TGTGCCAGCAGCTTGGCCGGGACTTTTTACAATGAGCAGTTCTTC.

The rearrangement uses TRBV6-1 and TRBJ1-6; TRBD1 is a possible D gene (5 bases). Trimming shortened V by 2 bases and J by 8 bases, and 10 bases separated the two germline ends. Germline-derived CDR1 and CDR2 are MNHNS and SASEGT. The CDR3 sequence is 14 residues long. In DNA, the CDR3 is TGTGCCAGCAGTGAATTCGGAGGGGATTCACCCCTCCACTTT. As protein: CASSEFGGDSPLHF.

The chain joins TRBV30 to TRBJ2-1; tentatively, D is TRBD1 (6 bases). The CDR3 is made up of 12 amino acids. Germline V gene lookup returns CDR1 GTSNPN and CDR2 SVGIG (reference sequence). CDR3: CAWGTTYNEQFF. DNA of the CDR3: TGTGCATGGGGGACAACCTACAATGAGCAGTTCTTC.

The J gene is TRBJ2-2, the V gene TRBV3-1 (or the pseudogene TRBV3-2); D is uncertain. Per germline, CDR1 LGHDT and CDR2 YNNKEL (reference sequence). The CDR3 consists of 12 residues. V was shortened by 4 bases and J by 8 bases, with 8 bases between the two germline ends. The DNA of the CDR3 is TGTGCCAGCAGCCCCCCAGTGGGGGAGCTGTTTTTT. Protein: CASSPPVGELFF.

This chain links TRBV3-1 (or the pseudogene TRBV3-2) with TRBJ1-5; D remains ambiguous. The CDR3 consists of 16 residues. Between the trimmed V and J ends, which lost 1 base and 1 base, there was a span of 11 bases. In germline, CDR1 is LGHDT, CDR2 YNNKEL (reference sequence). The CDR3 bases are TGTGCCAGCAGCCAAGGTTCGACTCCGAGCAATCAGCCCCAGCATTTT. It specifies CASSQGSTPSNQPQHF.

This chain uses TRBV7-9 with TRBJ1-2; D is undetermined. Per germline, CDR1 SEHNR and CDR2 FQNEAQ (reference sequence). CDR3 size: 15 residues. The germline V and J ends were trimmed by 5 bases and 3 bases, with 16 bases remaining between them. The chain's CDR3 is CASSGETVTYYGYTF. The CDR3 nucleotides are TGTGCCAGCAGCGGAGAAACAGTCACCTACTATGGCTACACCTTC.

The chain carries TRBV5-1 and TRBJ2-1; D is perhaps TRBD2 (6 bases). Trimming left V 3 bases short and J 5 bases short, with 15 bases between. The CDR3 extends over 15 amino acids. Germline-derived CDR1 and CDR2 are SGHRS and YFSETQ. CDR3 in DNA: TGCGCCAGCAGCTGGAGGGCAGCGGTGGACAATGAGCAGTTCTTC. This translates into CASSWRAAVDNEQFF. Full variable domain (missing parts from reference TRBV5-1 and TRBJ2-1): KAGVTQTPRYLIKTRGQQVTLSCSPISGHRSVSWYQQTPGQGLQFLFEYFSETQRNKGNFPGRFSGRQFSNSRSEMNVSTLELGDSALYLCASSWRAAVDNEQFFGPGTRLTVL.

V and J are TRBV7-8 and TRBJ2-5; no clear D. Trimming removed 5 bases from V and 4 bases from J, with 11 bases in between. Germline V gene sequence: CDR1 SGHVS, CDR2 FQNEAQ. CDR3 length: 13 amino acids. The CDR3 DNA reads TGTGCCAGCAGCCCGCCTCCTTTAGAGACCCAGTACTTC. It is translated as CASSPPPLETQYF.

This rearrangement joins TRBV10-3 to TRBJ2-7, with D possibly called TRBD1 or TRBD2 (5 bases each). This CDR3 has 14 amino acids. The V end was cut by 0 bases, the J end by 7 bases, with 13 bases between. Germline loops: CDR1 ENHRY, CDR2 SYGVKD. The CDR3 DNA is TGTGCCATCAGTGAGTCGAGGGGCTCGCGAGAGCAGTACTTC. It encodes CAISESRGSREQYF.

The V call is TRBV2, the J call TRBJ2-1; D is possibly TRBD1 or TRBD2 (6 bases each). Germline V gene lookup returns CDR1 SNHLY and CDR2 FYNNEI. Trimming pared 0 bases from V and 7 bases from J, leaving 19 bases between. This CDR3 comprises 17 residues. The CDR3 DNA is TGTGCCAGCAGTGAAGCGCTTTGGGGGGCAAGAGGAAATGAGCAGTTCTTC. Translated: CASSEALWGARGNEQFF.

The gene calls are TRBV7-9 and TRBJ2-2; no reliable D call. The CDR3 covers 12 residues. The V end lost 4 bases, the J end lost 6 bases, and 6 bases lay between the germline ends. CDR1 is SEHNR and CDR2 is FQNEAQ in the germline V gene (reference sequence). DNA of the CDR3: TGTGCCAGCAGCTCGAATGCCGGGGAGCTGTTTTTT. Amino acids: CASSSNAGELFF.

The rearrangement uses TRBV3-1 (or the pseudogene TRBV3-2) and TRBJ2-7; D ambiguous. Trimming shortened V by 1 base and J by 7 bases, and 14 bases separated the two germline ends. Germline CDR1 reads LGHDT; CDR2 reads YNNKEL (reference sequence). The CDR3 is 14 amino acids. Written as DNA, the CDR3 is TGTGCCAGCAGCCAAGGTGGGGTTTTGAGGGAGCAGTACTTC. It encodes CASSQGGVLREQYF.

This chain links TRBV11-3 with TRBJ2-7; the D is unclear. The CDR3 is 17 amino acids. V lost 3 bases, J lost 0 bases, and 18 bases lay in between. Per the germline V gene, CDR1 is SGHNT and CDR2 is YENEEA. This CDR3 reads CASSFPGWQANSYEQYF. DNA for the CDR3: TGTGCCAGCAGCTTCCCTGGGTGGCAGGCCAACTCCTACGAGCAGTACTTC.